These T cell receptor beta chains were read from a single sample in a study of blood T cell repertoires in COVID-19. Sequencing used immunoSEQ multiplex PCR; TCRdb keeps in-frame clones, though not all of them. The sample lists 150,000 to 200,000 clones, around 90% occurring once. The sample taken for sequencing was peripheral blood. These receptors all come from a man in his fifties with acute or convalescent COVID-19. CDR3s include the opening cysteine and the closing phenylalanine or tryptophan. D genes are given only for firm matches. Size values are once, few and many counts, or a class for expanded clones, and some rows have none.

d_call: .
clone_size: .
v_call: TRBV29-1
j_call: TRBJ1-2
cdr3_nt: TGCAGCGTTGAAGGGGCAGCGGCCAAAGGCTACACCTTC
cdr3_aa: CSVEGAAAKGYTF

d_call: TRBD2
clone_size: .
v_call: TRBV10-1
j_call: TRBJ2-1
cdr3_nt: TGCGCCAGCAGTGAGACCCGGACTAGCGGGGAGCAGTTCTTC
cdr3_aa: CASSETRTSGEQFF

d_call: .
clone_size: .
v_call: TRBV28
j_call: TRBJ1-5
cdr3_nt: TGTGCCAGCAGGGTAGGGGTCCGGGGGAGCAATCAGCCCCAGCATTTT
cdr3_aa: CASRVGVRGSNQPQHF

d_call: TRBD1
clone_size: .
v_call: TRBV5-6
j_call: TRBJ2-7
cdr3_nt: TGTGCCAGCAGCTTGTCTGGACAGGGCTACGAGCAGTACTTC
cdr3_aa: CASSLSGQGYEQYF

d_call: .
clone_size: .
v_call: TRBV4-3
j_call: TRBJ1-2
cdr3_nt: TGCGCCAGCAGCCAAGATTTCCGGGCTAACTATGGCTACACCTTC
cdr3_aa: CASSQDFRANYGYTF

d_call: .
clone_size: .
v_call: TRBV3-1/TRBV3-2
j_call: TRBJ2-5
cdr3_nt: TGTGCCAGCAGCCAAGGGTTCACCACGGTCGGGTACCAAGAGACCCAGTACTTC
cdr3_aa: CASSQGFTTVGYQETQYF

d_call: TRBD2
clone_size: .
v_call: TRBV7-9
j_call: TRBJ2-1
cdr3_nt: TGTGCCAGCAGCTTAGGGAACCGGGACTACCTTAGGGGTTACAATGAGCAGTTCTTC
cdr3_aa: CASSLGNRDYLRGYNEQFF

d_call: .
clone_size: few
v_call: TRBV3-1/TRBV3-2
j_call: TRBJ1-5
cdr3_nt: TGTGCCAGCAGCCAAGGGGGGACAACTTTTAATCAGCCCCAGCATTTT
cdr3_aa: CASSQGGTTFNQPQHF

d_call: TRBD1
clone_size: .
v_call: TRBV6-1
j_call: TRBJ1-1
cdr3_nt: TGTGCCAGCAGTATCGGACAGGGGGCGTTCACTGAAGCTTTCTTT
cdr3_aa: CASSIGQGAFTEAFF

d_call: TRBD1
clone_size: .
v_call: TRBV24-1
j_call: TRBJ2-7
cdr3_nt: TGTGCCACCAGTGATTTTCCTACAGGGGGGACCTACGAGCAGTACTTC
cdr3_aa: CATSDFPTGGTYEQYF

d_call: .
clone_size: .
v_call: TRBV7-2
j_call: TRBJ2-5
cdr3_nt: TGTGCCAGCAGCCCGCGACTAGATTCAGAGACCCAGTACTTC
cdr3_aa: CASSPRLDSETQYF

d_call: .
clone_size: many
v_call: TRBV11-2
j_call: TRBJ2-1
cdr3_nt: TGTGCCAGCAGCCACAGGGACAATGAGCAGTTCTTC
cdr3_aa: CASSHRDNEQFF

d_call: .
clone_size: .
v_call: TRBV29-1
j_call: TRBJ1-1
cdr3_nt: TGCAGCGTTGGGTATGTCAGTGAAGCTTTCTTT
cdr3_aa: CSVGYVSEAFF

d_call: .
clone_size: .
v_call: TRBV28
j_call: TRBJ2-3
cdr3_nt: TGTGCCAGCATTTTGTCTGGGGGGACAGGCACAGATACGCAGTATTTT
cdr3_aa: CASILSGGTGTDTQYF

d_call: TRBD2
clone_size: .
v_call: TRBV27
j_call: TRBJ2-1
cdr3_nt: TGTGCCTGCCGGAGAGGACTAGTTTCTGAGCAGTTCTTC
cdr3_aa: CACRRGLVSEQFF

d_call: .
clone_size: .
v_call: TRBV28
j_call: TRBJ1-5
cdr3_nt: TGTGCCAGCAGTGCCGGAGGTCAGCCCCAGCATTTT
cdr3_aa: CASSAGGQPQHF

d_call: .
clone_size: few
v_call: TRBV6-6
j_call: TRBJ1-6
cdr3_nt: TGTGCCAGCAGTTTCACCAGCGATTCACCCCTCCACTTT
cdr3_aa: CASSFTSDSPLHF

d_call: TRBD1
clone_size: .
v_call: TRBV10-3
j_call: TRBJ1-1
cdr3_nt: TGTGCCATCAGTGGACAGGGGGAACAGGGCACTGAAGCTTTCTTT
cdr3_aa: CAISGQGEQGTEAFF

d_call: TRBD2
clone_size: .
v_call: TRBV6-2/TRBV6-3
j_call: TRBJ2-1
cdr3_nt: TGTGCCAGCAGTAGGCTAGCGGGGACCTACAATGAGCAGTTCTTC
cdr3_aa: CASSRLAGTYNEQFF

d_call: TRBD1
clone_size: .
v_call: TRBV24-1
j_call: TRBJ2-5
cdr3_nt: TGTGCCACCAGTGCTTTACAGGGGGCTCGAGAGACCCAGTACTTC
cdr3_aa: CATSALQGARETQYF

d_call: TRBD2
clone_size: once
v_call: TRBV28
j_call: TRBJ2-2
cdr3_nt: TGTGCCAGCAGTTTTCGGGGGGGCAGAGAGGGCACCGGGGAGCTGTTTTTT
cdr3_aa: CASSFRGGREGTGELFF

d_call: TRBD1
clone_size: .
v_call: TRBV4-1
j_call: TRBJ2-5
cdr3_nt: TGCGCCAGCAGGCGGACAGGGGAAGAGACCCAGTACTTC
cdr3_aa: CASRRTGEETQYF

d_call: .
clone_size: .
v_call: TRBV18
j_call: TRBJ1-5
cdr3_nt: TGTGCCAGCTCACTTTCAGGGGAACAGCCCCAGCATTTT
cdr3_aa: CASSLSGEQPQHF

d_call: TRBD2
clone_size: .
v_call: TRBV7-2
j_call: TRBJ2-2
cdr3_nt: TGTGCCAGCAGCCCCCATAATATGGGGGGGAGCGGGGAGCTGTTTTTT
cdr3_aa: CASSPHNMGGSGELFF

d_call: .
clone_size: .
v_call: TRBV10-1
j_call: TRBJ1-6
cdr3_nt: TGCGCCAGCAGTCGGGATCACGGCAATTCACCCCTCCACTTT
cdr3_aa: CASSRDHGNSPLHF

d_call: TRBD1
clone_size: .
v_call: TRBV10-3
j_call: TRBJ2-7
cdr3_nt: TGTGCCATCAGTCCGGGACAGAACTACGAGCAGTACTTC
cdr3_aa: CAISPGQNYEQYF

d_call: .
clone_size: .
v_call: TRBV7-9
j_call: TRBJ2-1
cdr3_nt: TGTGCCAGCAGTACCTACGAAGGGGTGACCTACAATGAGCAGTTCTTC
cdr3_aa: CASSTYEGVTYNEQFF

d_call: TRBD1
clone_size: once
v_call: TRBV2
j_call: TRBJ1-2
cdr3_nt: TGTGCCAGCAGTACAGGGGGCGCGGGCAGTGGCACCTTC
cdr3_aa: CASSTGGAGSGTF

d_call: TRBD1
clone_size: .
v_call: TRBV30
j_call: TRBJ1-2
cdr3_nt: TGTGCCTGGAGCCAAGCGGGACAGGGCCATGGCTACACCTTC
cdr3_aa: CAWSQAGQGHGYTF

d_call: TRBD1
clone_size: .
v_call: TRBV2
j_call: TRBJ1-6
cdr3_nt: TGTGCCAGACGGGACAGGGGAGGGTCACCCCTCCACTTT
cdr3_aa: CARRDRGGSPLHF

d_call: .
clone_size: .
v_call: TRBV2
j_call: TRBJ2-2
cdr3_nt: TGTGCCAGCAGCCAACAGAACACCGGGGAGCTGTTTTTT
cdr3_aa: CASSQQNTGELFF

d_call: .
clone_size: .
v_call: TRBV18
j_call: TRBJ1-3
cdr3_nt: TGTGCCAGCTCTACACAGGGTGCTGGAAACACCATATATTTT
cdr3_aa: CASSTQGAGNTIYF

d_call: .
clone_size: .
v_call: TRBV5-4
j_call: TRBJ2-5
cdr3_nt: TGTGCCAGCAGCCTCCTCGCGGGGGCAGAGACCCAGTACTTC
cdr3_aa: CASSLLAGAETQYF

d_call: .
clone_size: .
v_call: TRBV28
j_call: TRBJ2-4
cdr3_nt: TGTGCCAGCAGTTTAGGCCTAAACATTCAGTACTTC
cdr3_aa: CASSLGLNIQYF

d_call: TRBD2
clone_size: .
v_call: TRBV3-1/TRBV3-2
j_call: TRBJ2-3
cdr3_nt: TGTGCCAGCAGCCCACTAGCGGGAGTAGTGAATACGCAGTATTTT
cdr3_aa: CASSPLAGVVNTQYF

d_call: TRBD1
clone_size: few
v_call: TRBV27
j_call: TRBJ1-2
cdr3_nt: TGTGCCAGCAGTCAGACGATTACAGGGGGCTATGGCTACACCTTC
cdr3_aa: CASSQTITGGYGYTF

d_call: .
clone_size: .
v_call: TRBV7-2
j_call: TRBJ1-5
cdr3_nt: TGTGCCAGCAGCCCAAGGATAGGGGCCAGCAATCAGCCCCAGCATTTT
cdr3_aa: CASSPRIGASNQPQHF

d_call: .
clone_size: .
v_call: TRBV27
j_call: TRBJ1-3
cdr3_nt: TGTGCCAGCAGTTTATACCCCCCGATTGGGGGGGCAGTCGGAAACACCATATATTTT
cdr3_aa: CASSLYPPIGGAVGNTIYF

d_call: TRBD1
clone_size: once
v_call: TRBV27
j_call: TRBJ1-6
cdr3_nt: TGTGCCAGCAGTTTTTCGGGACAGGTCCGCTCACCCCTCCACTTT
cdr3_aa: CASSFSGQVRSPLHF

d_call: TRBD2
clone_size: .
v_call: TRBV7-3
j_call: TRBJ2-2
cdr3_nt: TGTGCCAGCAGCTTAAGGGCCGGGACTAGCGGGTCGAACACCGGGGAGCTGTTTTTT
cdr3_aa: CASSLRAGTSGSNTGELFF

d_call: TRBD1
clone_size: .
v_call: TRBV3-1/TRBV3-2
j_call: TRBJ2-1
cdr3_nt: TGTGCCAGCAGCTACGCCGGGACAGGAGATAATGAGCAGTTCTTC
cdr3_aa: CASSYAGTGDNEQFF

d_call: TRBD2
clone_size: .
v_call: TRBV18
j_call: TRBJ2-7
cdr3_nt: TGTGCCAGCTCACCCACGCGGGAGATTCACGAGCAGTACTTC
cdr3_aa: CASSPTREIHEQYF

d_call: .
clone_size: .
v_call: TRBV24-1
j_call: TRBJ1-1
cdr3_nt: TGTGCCACCAGTGATCGAGGGTCCGCTGAAGCTTTCTTT
cdr3_aa: CATSDRGSAEAFF

d_call: .
clone_size: .
v_call: TRBV19
j_call: TRBJ2-2
cdr3_nt: TGTGCCAGTAGTATCAGGTCCGGGGAGCTGTTTTTT
cdr3_aa: CASSIRSGELFF

d_call: .
clone_size: .
v_call: TRBV28
j_call: TRBJ1-2
cdr3_nt: TGTGCCAGCACCCCCCTGTCCCCAGGGGATAACTATGGCTACACCTTC
cdr3_aa: CASTPLSPGDNYGYTF